This T cell receptor (beta chain) emerged from a study of radiotherapy plus CTLA-4 blockade in lung cancer. Germline V gene sequence: CDR1 MNHEY, CDR2 SVGAGI. The CDR3 runs 15 residues. V shed 5 bases, J shed 0 bases, and the junction held 6 bases outside the gene matches. Lung cancer patients with chemo-refractory metastatic non-small-cell disease were given focal radiation plus CTLA-4 blockade with ipilimumab. Here immunoSEQ multiplex PCR was the method, and the copy in TCRdb shows in-frame clones only, minus some. The table lists more than 100,000 clones, approximately 90% of them singletons, with just under 7% in the top ten.

Sequencing was performed on peripheral blood, taken from a patient treated with radiotherapy plus ipilimumab. V is TRBV6-5 and J is TRBJ2-7; 8 bases match TRBD1. This sequence was found in a human donor with non-small cell lung cancer that progressed on radiotherapy plus ipilimumab. CDR3 amino acids: CASSAGTGTSYEQYF. CDR3 bases: TGTGCCAGCAGTGCCGGGACAGGCACCTCCTACGAGCAGTACTTC.